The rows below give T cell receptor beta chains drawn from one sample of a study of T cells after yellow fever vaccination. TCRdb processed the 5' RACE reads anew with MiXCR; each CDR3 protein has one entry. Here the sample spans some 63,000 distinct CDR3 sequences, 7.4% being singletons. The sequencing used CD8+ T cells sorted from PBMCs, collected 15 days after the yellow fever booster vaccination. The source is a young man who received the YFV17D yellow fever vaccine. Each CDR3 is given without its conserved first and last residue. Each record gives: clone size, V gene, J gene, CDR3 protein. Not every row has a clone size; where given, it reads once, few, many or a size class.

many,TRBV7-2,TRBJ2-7,ASTSLGGDRNEQY
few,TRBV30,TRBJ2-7,ASLQGNEQY
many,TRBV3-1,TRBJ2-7,ASSQYETYEQY
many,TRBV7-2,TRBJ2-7,ASSLRGEPYEQY
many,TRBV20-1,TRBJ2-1,SASGSRDEQF
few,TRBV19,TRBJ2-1,ASSIRGGGNEQF
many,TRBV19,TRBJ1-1,ASSIPGAGTEAF
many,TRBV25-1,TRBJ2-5,ASEELEGERFGTQY
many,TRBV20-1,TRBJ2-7,SARETSGFSAPYEQY
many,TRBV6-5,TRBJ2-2,ASSPQYGLAGGTGELF
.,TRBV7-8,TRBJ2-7,ASSPERVPSGEQY
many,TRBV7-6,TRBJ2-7,ASSPPGDEQY
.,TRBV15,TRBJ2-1,ATSRAGTSGNEQF
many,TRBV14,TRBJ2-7,ASSQELFPGEQY
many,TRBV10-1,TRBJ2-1,ASSFGNNEQF
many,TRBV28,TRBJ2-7,ASSLLGRAHEQY
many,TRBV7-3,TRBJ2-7,ASSSTSGRKSYEQY
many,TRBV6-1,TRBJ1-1,ASSQLPRGWDTEAF
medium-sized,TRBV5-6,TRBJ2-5,ASSSLAGEVETQY
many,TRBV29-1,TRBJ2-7,SVEGGREESGEQY
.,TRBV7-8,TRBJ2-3,ASSLAGTGGVWGTDTQY
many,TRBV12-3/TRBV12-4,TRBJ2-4,ASSAGFLNIQY
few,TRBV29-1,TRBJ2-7,SVQVSYEQY
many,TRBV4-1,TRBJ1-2,ASSPRQNYGYT
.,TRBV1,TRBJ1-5,TSKPRNRGNQPQH
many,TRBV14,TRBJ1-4,ASSLLVATNEKLF
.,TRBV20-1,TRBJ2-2,SAPNYLEGIDTGELF
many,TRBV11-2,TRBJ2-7,ASSLARGSNYEQY
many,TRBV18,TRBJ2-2,ASSPPGEEELF
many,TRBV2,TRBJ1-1,ASMGFEAF
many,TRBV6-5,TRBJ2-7,ASSYSQPGLAGAYEQY
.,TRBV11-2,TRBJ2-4,ASSSLAKNIQY
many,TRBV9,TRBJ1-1,ASSPGQGFTEAF
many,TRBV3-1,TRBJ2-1,ASSQDGLAGGNEQF
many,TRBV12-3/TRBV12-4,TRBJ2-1,ASSHTSGRASEQF
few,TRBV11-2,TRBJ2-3,ASSLGNYFSRFTDTQY
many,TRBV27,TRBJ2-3,ASSLTFGTASTDTQY
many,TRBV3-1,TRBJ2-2,ASSQGSGSAGELF
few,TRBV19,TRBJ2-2,ASTELAGTGELF
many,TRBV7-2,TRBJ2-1,ASSLVADTYNEQF
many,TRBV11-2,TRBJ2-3,ASSLEYSDTQY
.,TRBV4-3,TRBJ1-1,ASSHTHLGQGKTGEAF
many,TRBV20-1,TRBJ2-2,SALPVEGYTGELF
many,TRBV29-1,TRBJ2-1,SSWGGQEYNEQF
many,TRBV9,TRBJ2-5,ASSVQGVGYQETQY
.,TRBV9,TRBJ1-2,ASSNDLDGYT
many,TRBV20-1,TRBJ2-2,SATGFDTGELF
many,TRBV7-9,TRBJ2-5,ASSSRTRGIQETQY